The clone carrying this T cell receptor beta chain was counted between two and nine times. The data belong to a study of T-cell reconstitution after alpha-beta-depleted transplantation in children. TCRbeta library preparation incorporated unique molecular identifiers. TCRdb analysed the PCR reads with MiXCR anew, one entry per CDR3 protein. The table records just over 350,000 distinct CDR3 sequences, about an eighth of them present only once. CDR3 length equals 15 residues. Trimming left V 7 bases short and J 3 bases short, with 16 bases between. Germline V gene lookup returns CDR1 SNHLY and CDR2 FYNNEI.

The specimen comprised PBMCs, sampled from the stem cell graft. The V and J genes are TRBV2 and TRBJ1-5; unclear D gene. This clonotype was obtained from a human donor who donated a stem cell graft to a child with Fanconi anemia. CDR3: CASTQMLGINQPQHF. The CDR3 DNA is TGTGCCAGCACCCAGATGTTGGGGATCAATCAGCCCCAGCATTTT. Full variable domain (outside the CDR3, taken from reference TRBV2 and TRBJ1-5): EPEVTQTPSHQVTQMGQEVILRCVPISNHLYFYWYRQILGQKVEFLVSFYNNEISEKSEIFDDQFSVERPDGSNFTLKIRSTKLEDSAMYFCASTQMLGINQPQHFGDGTRLSIL.